This section outlines one T cell receptor beta chain sequence together with its context. Its antigen remains unknown. This entry belongs to a study of CD8 T cells in ankylosing spondylitis. CDR3 length: 13 amino acids. Germline assignment: CDR1 KGHDR and CDR2 SFDVKD. The germline V and J ends were trimmed by 4 bases and 7 bases, with 10 bases remaining between them. General study findings and limits: Researchers reportedly found disease-linked clones significantly enriched in matched ankylosing spondylitis synovial fluid.

Using quantitative 5'-RACE with molecular barcodes, the authors made TCR beta libraries. A single record per CDR3 protein comes from TCRdb applying MiXCR to the 5' RACE reads. The sample shows approximately 100,000 distinct CDR3 sequences, 20% to 30% of them seen only once. The source material was synovial fluid, either unsorted or a sorted T cell fraction (not recorded which). The chain has TRBV24-1 and TRBJ1-5; a possible D gene is TRBD1 (6 bases). The TCR originated in a male donor with ankylosing spondylitis. The CDR3 reads CATSERGDQPQHF. The CDR3 nucleotides read TGTGCCACCAGTGAGAGGGGGGACCAGCCCCAGCATTTT.